This TCR beta chain derives from a study of shared clonotypes between healthy human individuals. The CDR3 extends over 14 amino acids. Germline V CDR1 and CDR2: SGHVS, FQNEAQ. V lost 4 bases to trimming and J lost 6 bases; unmatched junction nucleotides: 6. TCRdb's copy holds only in-frame clones and misses some; the assay was immunoSEQ multiplex PCR. Of around 2.5 million clones listed, 93% are singletons. The TCR was taken from a man in his late teens or twenties in good health. Some clones in this sample may be carry-over from other donors' samples. The V and J genes are TRBV7-8 and TRBJ2-3; 8 nucleotides match TRBD1. Source material: naive CD4+ T cells from PBMCs. As to subset: CD45RA+ positively selected. The CDR3 DNA is TGTGCCAGCAGCTCGACAGGGGTAGGGGATACGCAGTATTTT. Its protein is CASSSTGVGDTQYF.